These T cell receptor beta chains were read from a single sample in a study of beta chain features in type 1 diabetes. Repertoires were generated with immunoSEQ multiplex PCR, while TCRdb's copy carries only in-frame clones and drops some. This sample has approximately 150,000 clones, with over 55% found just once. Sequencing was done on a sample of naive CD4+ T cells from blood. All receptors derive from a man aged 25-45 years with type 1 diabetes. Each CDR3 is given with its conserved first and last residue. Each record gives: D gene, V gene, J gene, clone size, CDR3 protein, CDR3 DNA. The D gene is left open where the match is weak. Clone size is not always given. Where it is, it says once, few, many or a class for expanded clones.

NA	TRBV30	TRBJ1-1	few	CAWSPRNTEAFF	TGTGCCTGGAGTCCAAGGAACACTGAAGCTTTCTTT
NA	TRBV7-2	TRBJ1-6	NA	CASSPDGTNSPLHF	TGTGCCAGCAGCCCCGACGGTACTAATTCACCCCTCCACTTT
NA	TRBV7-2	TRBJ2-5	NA	CASSLWGQGETQYF	TGTGCCAGCAGCTTATGGGGGCAGGGAGAGACCCAGTACTTC
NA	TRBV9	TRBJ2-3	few	CASSVVGDSTDTQYF	TGTGCCAGCAGCGTAGTAGGAGATAGCACAGATACGCAGTATTTT
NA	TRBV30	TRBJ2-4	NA	CAWRSNGAKNIQYF	TGTGCCTGGAGATCTAATGGAGCCAAAAACATTCAGTACTTC
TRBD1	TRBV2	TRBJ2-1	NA	CAADRRPTGVGEQFF	TGTGCCGCAGACCGTCGACCGACAGGGGTCGGTGAGCAGTTCTTC
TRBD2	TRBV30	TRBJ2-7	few	CAWSKGLAYEQYF	TGTGCCTGGAGTAAGGGACTAGCCTACGAGCAGTACTTC
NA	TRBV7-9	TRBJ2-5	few	CASSLPRSENRETQYF	TGTGCCAGCAGCTTACCCCGATCCGAAAACAGGGAGACCCAGTACTTC
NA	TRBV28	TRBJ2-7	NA	CASSLFSSLRVYEQYF	TGTGCCAGCAGTTTATTCTCTTCGCTTAGGGTGTACGAGCAGTACTTC
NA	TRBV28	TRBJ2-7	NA	CASSPRPYEQYF	TGTGCCAGCAGTCCACGGCCCTACGAGCAGTACTTC
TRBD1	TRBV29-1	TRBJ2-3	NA	CSVVQGDRDTQYF	TGCAGCGTTGTACAGGGGGATAGGGATACGCAGTATTTT
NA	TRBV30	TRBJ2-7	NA	CAWSPGQGFNEQYF	TGTGCCTGGAGTCCGGGACAAGGGTTCAACGAGCAGTACTTC
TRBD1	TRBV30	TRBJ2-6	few	CAWTRDSPDVLTF	TGTGCCTGGACTAGGGACAGCCCGGACGTCCTGACTTTC